Below are 18 T cell receptor beta chains sequenced from a single sample in a study of blood T cell repertoires in COVID-19. Assay used: immunoSEQ multiplex PCR; TCRdb lists only in-frame clones, some missing. The table lists 70,000 to 95,000 clones, just under 80% of them singletons. Sequenced material: peripheral blood. The receptor source for this set is a human donor in a cohort sampled during active COVID-19.

This clone has a single count. The chain joins TRBV3-1 (or the pseudogene TRBV3-2) to TRBJ2-5, with D unclear. The V end lost 2 bases, the J end lost 5 bases, and 9 bases lay between the germline ends. The CDR3 spans 13 residues. Germline CDR1 is LGHDT and CDR2 is YNNKEL (reference sequence). The CDR3 sequence: CASSQRGMETQYF. The CDR3 bases are TGTGCCAGCAGCCAACGTGGCATGGAGACCCAGTACTTC.

The rearrangement uses TRBV19 and TRBJ1-2, with D possibly being TRBD1 (5 bases). Germline CDR1 and CDR2: LNHDA and SQIVND (reference sequence). Trimming shortened V by 8 bases and J by 3 bases, and 13 bases separated the two germline ends. This CDR3 is built from 13 residues. The CDR3 protein is CASQAGPYYGYTF. Here the CDR3 DNA reads TGTGCCAGTCAGGCAGGGCCCTACTATGGCTACACCTTC.

The genes are TRBV5-1 and TRBJ2-7; the match to TRBD1 covers 7 bases. V shed 4 bases and J 3 bases; nucleotides not matched to a gene: 7. Germline CDR1 is SGHRS and CDR2 is YFSETQ. The CDR3 spans 14 residues. The CDR3 nucleotides are TGCGCCAGCAGCACAGGGGAGAGCCTCTACGAGCAGTACTTC. Its protein product is CASSTGESLYEQYF.

This rearrangement joins TRBV6-5 to TRBJ1-1, with D possibly TRBD1 on 6 matching bases. Germline assignment: CDR1 MNHEY and CDR2 SVGAGI. V was cut by 6 bases and J by 6 bases, with 17 bases left in between. CDR3 size: 14 residues. In DNA form, the CDR3 reads TGTGCCAGCAGGAGAGGGGGGGAAAGAGCTGAAGCTTTCTTT. Its protein is CASRRGGERAEAFF.

This clone has only one observation. The V call is TRBV5-6, the J call TRBJ2-7; 9 positions match TRBD1. Per germline, CDR1 SGHDT and CDR2 YYEEEE. The CDR3 consists of 13 residues. V trimming: 5 bases; J trimming: 3 bases; junction bases outside the gene matches: 3. In nucleotides, the CDR3 is TGTGCCAGCAGAAGGACAGGGGTCTACGAGCAGTACTTC. This sequence encodes CASRRTGVYEQYF.

The V call is TRBV5-1, the J call TRBJ2-1; 10 nucleotides line up with TRBD2. Germline V gene data show CDR1 as SGHRS and CDR2 as YFSETQ. The J segment lost 0 bases and the V segment lost 4 bases, leaving 7 bases of the junction unmatched. This CDR3 has 17 amino acids. The CDR3 reads CASSLAGDSDSYNEQFF. CDR3 sequence (DNA): TGCGCCAGCAGCCTAGCGGGAGATTCCGACTCCTACAATGAGCAGTTCTTC.

This sequence joins TRBV7-9 and TRBJ2-1, with TRBD2 identical over 7 bases. Trimming at V came to 4 bases and at J to 0 bases, leaving 3 bases not matched to a gene. Germline V CDR1 and CDR2: SEHNR, FQNEAQ (reference sequence). There are 15 residues in the CDR3. The CDR3: CASSYSGSSYNEQFF. The CDR3 bases are TGTGCCAGCAGCTATAGCGGGTCCTCCTACAATGAGCAGTTCTTC. Together with reference TRBV7-9 and TRBJ2-1, the CDR3 gives the full variable domain: DTGVSQNPRHKITKRGQNVTFRCDPISEHNRLYWYRQTLGQGPEFLTYFQNEAQLEKSRLLSDRFSAERPKGSFSTLEIQRTEQGDSAMYLCASSYSGSSYNEQFFGPGTRLTVL.

The genes are TRBV19 and TRBJ2-6, with D possibly being TRBD1 (6 bases). Germline V lookup: CDR1 LNHDA, CDR2 SQIVND (reference sequence). V was cut by 6 bases and J by 2 bases, with 11 bases left in between. The CDR3 runs 15 residues. The chain's CDR3 is CASRQGQTGANVLTF. The CDR3 nucleotides read TGTGCCAGTAGACAAGGACAGACTGGGGCCAACGTCCTGACTTTC.

The CDR3 sequence: CASSQERGSQKLFF. As DNA, the CDR3 is TGTGCCAGCAGCCAAGAACGGGGGTCTCAAAAACTGTTTTTT. The genes are TRBV3-1 (or the pseudogene TRBV3-2) and TRBJ1-4, with a tentative D call TRBD1 (5 bases). This CDR3 is 14 amino acids long. Germline V gives CDR1 LGHDT, CDR2 YNNKEL (reference sequence). Trimming stripped 0 bases from V and 9 bases from J, with 11 bases between.

This chain joins TRBV5-6 and TRBJ1-2; 10 nucleotides align to TRBD1. Germline V CDR1 and CDR2: SGHDT, YYEEEE. This CDR3 is 16 amino acids long. V lost 0 bases, J lost 8 bases, and 10 bases stayed unmatched. In DNA, the CDR3 is TGTGCCAGCAGCTTGGGGGGACAGGGGAGGTCCGTCGGCTACACCTTC. This codes for CASSLGGQGRSVGYTF. Drawing the rest from reference TRBV5-6 and TRBJ1-2, the complete variable domain is DAGVTQSPTHLIKTRGQQVTLRCSPKSGHDTVSWYQQALGQGPQFIFQYYEEEERQRGNFPDRFSGHQFPNYSSELNVNALLLGDSALYLCASSLGGQGRSVGYTFGSGTRLTVV.

This chain's CDR3 is CASSLGWSQGGVDRQFF. The CDR3 DNA is TGTGCCAGCAGCTTGGGTTGGTCACAGGGTGGTGTCGACCGACAGTTCTTC. The genes are TRBV5-4 and TRBJ2-1; a weak D match, TRBD1 (6 bases). Trimming left V 0 bases short and J 13 bases short, with 26 bases between. Germline-derived CDR1 and CDR2 are SGHNT and YYREEE (reference sequence). This CDR3 region has 17 residues.

This clone was observed a few times. The J gene is TRBJ1-1, the V gene TRBV6-5, with no clear D. Germline CDR1 is MNHEY and CDR2 is SVGAGI. Trimming cost V 2 bases and J 5 bases, with 9 bases left between them. The CDR3 consists of 13 residues. CDR3 sequence reads: CASSYTTWTEAFF. CDR3 nucleotides: TGTGCCAGCAGTTACACGACATGGACTGAAGCTTTCTTT.

In this sample, this clone turned up once. This chain's CDR3 is CASSLGDREADTQYF. The CDR3 region has the DNA TGTGCCAGCAGCTTAGGGGACAGGGAGGCAGATACGCAGTATTTT. This chain links TRBV7-9 with TRBJ2-3, with 9 bases aligning to TRBD1. Germline V gene sequence: CDR1 SEHNR, CDR2 FQNEAQ (reference sequence). The V gene end was trimmed by 1 base and the J gene end by 4 bases; junction bases not matched to a gene: 3. CDR3 size: 15 residues.

The rearrangement joins TRBV3-1 (or the pseudogene TRBV3-2) to TRBJ2-4, with D possibly being TRBD1 (5 bases). Between the trimmed V and J ends, which lost 2 bases and 15 bases, there was a span of 17 bases. The germline V gene has CDR1 LGHDT and CDR2 YNNKEL (reference sequence). There are 13 residues in the CDR3. CDR3 nucleotides: TGTGCCAGCAGCCAATTCCAGGGTGGGTATCTGTACTTC. This encodes CASSQFQGGYLYF.

The chain has TRBV5-1 and TRBJ2-3; no firm D call. CDR3 length equals 13 residues. Per germline, CDR1 SGHRS and CDR2 YFSETQ. The V and J ends lost 2 bases and 9 bases respectively, with 13 bases between them. DNA of the CDR3: TGCGCCAGCAGCTTAAACAGCCCAATAACGCAGTATTTT. Translating gives CASSLNSPITQYF.

This clone was detected once. The V and J genes are TRBV5-4 and TRBJ1-2, with 8 bases fitting TRBD1. J lost 4 bases, V lost 3 bases, and 8 bases had no gene match. Germline V gene lookup returns CDR1 SGHNT and CDR2 YYREEE (reference sequence). The CDR3 spans 15 residues. In DNA form, the CDR3 reads TGTGCCAGCAGCTATTCGGACAGGGTGGGCTATGGCTACACCTTC. Translated, it gives CASSYSDRVGYGYTF.

This chain joins TRBV7-9 and TRBJ2-3; TRBD2 agrees at 7 bases. Germline V gene lookup returns CDR1 SEHNR and CDR2 FQNEAQ (reference sequence). The CDR3 loop spans 14 amino acids. V shed 3 bases and J 4 bases; nucleotides not matched to a gene: 4. This chain's CDR3 is CASSFTSAADTQYF. Written as DNA, the CDR3 is TGTGCCAGCAGCTTTACTAGCGCGGCAGATACGCAGTATTTT.

The chain is built from TRBV9 and TRBJ2-1, with D perhaps matching TRBD2 (5 bases). Trimming stripped 4 bases from V and 0 bases from J, with 11 bases between. The CDR3 runs to 15 residues. Per germline, CDR1 SGDLS and CDR2 YYNGEE. CDR3 loop: CASSSRGYSYNEQFF. Written as DNA, the CDR3 is TGTGCCAGCAGCTCCCGGGGTTACTCCTACAATGAGCAGTTCTTC.